Described below is a single T cell receptor beta chain sequence and its context. Its antigen is not known. Sequencing of DNA taken from cultured CD4+ T cells relied on the Oncomine TCR Beta short-read assay. TCRdb itself ran the PCR reads through MiXCR, one entry per CDR3 protein. Here the sample spans 15,000 or so distinct CDR3 sequences, approximately 50% being singletons. Germline CDR1 and CDR2: MNHNS and SASEGT. V shed 11 bases and J shed 6 bases, with 22 bases lying between them. The CDR3 runs 14 residues. Treatment of the sample: roughly 11-day PBMC culture with coronavirus spike peptide pools or control peptides (ViraFEST assay). The authors swapped half the medium for fresh IL-2 medium on days 3 and 7. Negative selection separated CD4+ T cells from roughly nine-day cultures. The data originate from a study of vaccination and CD4 T cells after COVID-19. Study as a whole: At a median around 100 days (range 35 to 161) after diagnosis, post-COVID samples were drawn. Cultures that served as controls received a CEFX pool, an HIV-1 Nef pool, or no peptide.

This chain links TRBV6-1 with TRBJ1-2, with a possible D match to TRBD1 (5 bases). The clonotype comes from a human donor with COVID-19. Source: cultured CD4+ T cells from blood, taken after SARS-CoV-2 vaccination. This chain's CDR3 is CAGRSSREGHGYTF. The CDR3 DNA is TGTGCCGGGAGATCTAGCCGAGAGGGGCATGGCTACACCTTC.